Below are 14 T cell receptor beta chains sequenced from a single sample in a study of cytomegalovirus exposure and HLA in healthy donors. The PCR employed 60 Vbeta primers together with 13 Jbeta primers. Profiling relied on immunoSEQ multiplex PCR, and the TCRdb table lists in-frame clones only, not all of them. This table holds about 130,000 clones, about 63% found once. Sequenced sample: PBMCs. Every receptor here comes from a man aged 25 to 40 in good health and CMV-seropositive.

This clone was found once. This rearrangement joins TRBV23-1 to TRBJ2-1; D call uncertain. TRBV23-1 counts as an open reading frame of uncertain function. The V end lost 6 bases, the J end lost 0 bases, and 9 bases lay between the germline ends. The CDR3 is made up of 14 amino acids. CDR3 in amino acids: CASSHPHSYNEQFF. Written as DNA, the CDR3 is TGCGCCAGCAGCCACCCACACTCCTACAATGAGCAGTTCTTC.

The V and J genes are TRBV9 and TRBJ1-1; D unresolved. CDR1 and CDR2 from the germline V gene are SGDLS and YYNGEE. There are 17 residues in the CDR3. The ends were cut back, 3 bases at V and 5 bases at J, with 23 bases in the middle. The CDR3 nucleotides read TGTGCCAGCAGCGACCACGACGGGGAGGGAAGTTGGACTGAAGCTTTCTTT. It yields the protein CASSDHDGEGSWTEAFF.

The chain employs TRBV19 and TRBJ2-5, with TRBD2 identical over 11 bases. Germline CDR1 is LNHDA and CDR2 is SQIVND (reference sequence). CDR3 length: 13 residues. V lost 6 bases, J lost 5 bases, and 2 bases stayed unmatched. CDR3: CASRSSGRETQYF. The CDR3 DNA is TGTGCCAGTAGGTCTAGCGGGAGGGAGACCCAGTACTTC.

The V call is TRBV21-1, the J call TRBJ1-3. TRBV21-1 is a listed pseudogene. This CDR3 has 17 amino acids. This chain's CDR3 is CASSLGGAFSGGNTIYF. The DNA of the CDR3 is TGTGCCAGCAGCCTCGGGGGGGCCTTTTCAGGTGGAAACACCATATATTTT.

The chain employs TRBV5-1 and TRBJ2-5; D is ambiguous. This CDR3 has 14 amino acids. Trimming removed 0 bases from V and 5 bases from J, with 11 bases in between. CDR1 and CDR2 from the germline V gene are SGHRS and YFSETQ. The CDR3 region is CASSLGANRETQYF. The CDR3 DNA reads as TGCGCCAGCAGCTTGGGGGCCAATCGGGAGACCCAGTACTTC.

Here the CDR3 DNA reads TGCGCCAGCAGCCAGTATCCGGGACTAGGGAACAATGAGCAGTTCTTC. Protein product: CASSQYPGLGNNEQFF. The rearrangement uses TRBV4-1 and TRBJ2-1; 8 bases fit TRBD2. The CDR3 totals 16 residues. Germline values: CDR1 MGHRA, CDR2 YSYEKL. V lost 3 bases, J lost 5 bases, and 9 bases stayed unmatched.

The chain carries TRBV6-1 and TRBJ2-7; TRBD2 matches at 9 bases. Germline V gene data show CDR1 as MNHNS and CDR2 as SASEGT. Unmatched junction bases numbered 9, after V lost 6 bases and J lost 3 bases. The CDR3 is made up of 15 amino acids. This CDR3 is CASRRGLAGFYEQYF. The CDR3 DNA is TGTGCCAGCAGAAGGGGGCTAGCGGGATTCTACGAGCAGTACTTC.

CDR3 in amino acids: CASSPRLAGYEQYF. Written as DNA, the CDR3 is TGTGCCAGCAGCCCTCGACTAGCGGGGTACGAGCAGTACTTC. The chain joins TRBV6-5 to TRBJ2-7, with TRBD2 matching 11 bases. Looked up from germline, CDR1 is MNHEY and CDR2 is SVGAGI. The V gene end was trimmed by 6 bases and the J gene end by 4 bases; junction bases not matched to a gene: 5. The CDR3 is 14 amino acids.

The V and J genes are TRBV7-9 and TRBJ2-3; D is uncertain. The germline V gene encodes CDR1 SEHNR and CDR2 FQNEAQ (reference sequence). With 5 bases removed from V and 4 bases from J, the gap between germline ends came to 4 bases. The CDR3 extends over 11 amino acids. The CDR3 bases are TGTGCCAGCAGCCTCGCAGATACGCAGTATTTT. Its protein product is CASSLADTQYF.

V and J are TRBV7-9 and TRBJ2-5; TRBD1 agrees at 9 bases. Germline-derived CDR1 and CDR2 are SEHNR and FQNEAQ (reference sequence). This CDR3 comprises 14 residues. After removal of 3 bases from V and 2 bases from J, the junction contained 1 base not matched to a gene. The CDR3 region is CASSLGQGQETQYF. In DNA, the CDR3 is TGTGCCAGCAGCTTGGGACAGGGACAAGAGACCCAGTACTTC.

In this sample, this clone turned up once. The chain recombines TRBV18 with TRBJ2-7; TRBD1 is a possible D gene (6 bases). The CDR3 has 14 amino acids. The V end lost 6 bases, the J end lost 1 base, and 13 bases lay between the germline ends. Germline values: CDR1 KGHSH, CDR2 LQKENI. The DNA for the CDR3 is TGTGCCAGCTCTCCGGGACAAAGTTCCTACGAGCAGTACTTC. Residues: CASSPGQSSYEQYF. Variable domain in full (rest from reference TRBV18 and TRBJ2-7): NAGVMQNPRHLVRRRGQEARLRCSPMKGHSHVYWYRQLPEEGLKFMVYLQKENIIDESGMPKERFSAEFPKEGPSILRIQQVVRGDSAAYFCASSPGQSSYEQYFGPGTRLTVT.

The gene calls are TRBV27 and TRBJ2-7; TRBD1 aligns across 7 bases. This CDR3 is built from 15 residues. Germline CDR1 reads MNHEY; CDR2 reads SMNVEV (reference sequence). Trimming cost V 6 bases and J 4 bases; bases outside gene matches: 12. For the CDR3, the DNA is TGTGCCAGCAGCCCGGCCAGGGGGTACGGTTACGAGCAGTACTTC. As protein: CASSPARGYGYEQYF.

This clone has only one observation. The V and J genes are TRBV5-6 and TRBJ2-3; TRBD2 aligns across 7 bases. The CDR3 runs 12 residues. Germline V CDR1 and CDR2: SGHDT, YYEEEE. Trimming took 3 bases from V and 6 from J; bases not matched to a gene: 1. CDR3: CASSWGGDTQYF. CDR3 coding DNA: TGTGCCAGCAGCTGGGGGGGGGATACGCAGTATTTT.

The chain combines TRBV9 with TRBJ2-7; tentative D call: TRBD2 (6 bases). This CDR3 is built from 15 residues. V lost 4 bases, J lost 0 bases, and 14 bases lay in between. Germline assignment: CDR1 SGDLS and CDR2 YYNGEE. CDR3 amino acids: CASSPFSGISYEQYF. The CDR3 nucleotides read TGTGCCAGCAGCCCATTTAGCGGAATCTCCTACGAGCAGTACTTC.